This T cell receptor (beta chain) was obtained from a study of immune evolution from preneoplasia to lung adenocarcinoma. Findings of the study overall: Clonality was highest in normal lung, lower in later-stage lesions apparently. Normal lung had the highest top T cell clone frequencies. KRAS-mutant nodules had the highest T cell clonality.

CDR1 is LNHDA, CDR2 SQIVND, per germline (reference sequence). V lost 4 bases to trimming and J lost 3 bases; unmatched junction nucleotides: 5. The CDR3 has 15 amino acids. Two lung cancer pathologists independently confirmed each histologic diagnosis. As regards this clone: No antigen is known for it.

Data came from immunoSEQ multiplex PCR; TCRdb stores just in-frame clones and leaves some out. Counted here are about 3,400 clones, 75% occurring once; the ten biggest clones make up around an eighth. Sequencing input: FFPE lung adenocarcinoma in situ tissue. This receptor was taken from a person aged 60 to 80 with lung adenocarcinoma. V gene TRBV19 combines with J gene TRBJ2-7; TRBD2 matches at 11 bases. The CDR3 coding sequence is TGTGCCAGTAGTACTAGCGGGGGGACTTACTACGAGCAGTACTTC. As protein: CASSTSGGTYYEQYF.